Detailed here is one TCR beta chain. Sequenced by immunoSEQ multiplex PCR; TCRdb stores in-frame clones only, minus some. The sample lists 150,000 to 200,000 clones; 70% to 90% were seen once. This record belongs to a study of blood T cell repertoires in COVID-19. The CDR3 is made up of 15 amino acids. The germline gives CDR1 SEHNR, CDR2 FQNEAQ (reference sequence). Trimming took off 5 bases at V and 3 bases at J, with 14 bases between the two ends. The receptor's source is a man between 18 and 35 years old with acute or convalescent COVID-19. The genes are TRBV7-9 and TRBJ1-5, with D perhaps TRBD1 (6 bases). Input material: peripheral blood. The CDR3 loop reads CASSKNRVANQPQHF. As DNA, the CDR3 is TGTGCCAGCAGCAAAAACAGGGTTGCCAATCAGCCCCAGCATTTT.